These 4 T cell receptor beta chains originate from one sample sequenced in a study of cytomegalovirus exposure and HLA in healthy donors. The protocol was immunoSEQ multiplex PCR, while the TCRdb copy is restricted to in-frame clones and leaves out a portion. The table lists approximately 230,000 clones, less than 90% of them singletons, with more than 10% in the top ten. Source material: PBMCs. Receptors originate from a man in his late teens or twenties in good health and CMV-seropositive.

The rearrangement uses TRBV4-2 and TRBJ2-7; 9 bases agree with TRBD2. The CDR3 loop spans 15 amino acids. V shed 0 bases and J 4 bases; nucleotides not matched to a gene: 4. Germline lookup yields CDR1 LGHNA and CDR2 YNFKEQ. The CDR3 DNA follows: TGTGCCAGCAGCCAAGAACGCCTAGCGGGGTACGAGCAGTACTTC. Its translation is CASSQERLAGYEQYF.

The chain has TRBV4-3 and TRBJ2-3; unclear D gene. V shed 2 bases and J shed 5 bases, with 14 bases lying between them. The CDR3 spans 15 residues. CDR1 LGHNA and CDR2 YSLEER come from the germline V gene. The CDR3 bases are TGCGCCAGCAGCCAAAATCCTTCACTCGGAGATACGCAGTATTTT. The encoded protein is CASSQNPSLGDTQYF.

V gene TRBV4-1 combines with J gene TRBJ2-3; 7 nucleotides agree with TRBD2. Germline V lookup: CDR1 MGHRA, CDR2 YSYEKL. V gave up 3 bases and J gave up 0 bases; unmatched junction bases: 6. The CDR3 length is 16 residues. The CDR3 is CASSQRLASSTDTQYF. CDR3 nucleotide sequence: TGCGCCAGCAGCCAGAGACTAGCATCCAGCACAGATACGCAGTATTTT.

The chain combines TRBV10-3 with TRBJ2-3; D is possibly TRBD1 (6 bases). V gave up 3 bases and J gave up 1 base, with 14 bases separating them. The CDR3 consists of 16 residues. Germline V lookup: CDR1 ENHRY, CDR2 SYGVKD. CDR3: CAISDTRAGGTDTQYF. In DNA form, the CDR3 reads TGTGCCATCAGTGATACAAGGGCAGGGGGCACAGATACGCAGTATTTT.